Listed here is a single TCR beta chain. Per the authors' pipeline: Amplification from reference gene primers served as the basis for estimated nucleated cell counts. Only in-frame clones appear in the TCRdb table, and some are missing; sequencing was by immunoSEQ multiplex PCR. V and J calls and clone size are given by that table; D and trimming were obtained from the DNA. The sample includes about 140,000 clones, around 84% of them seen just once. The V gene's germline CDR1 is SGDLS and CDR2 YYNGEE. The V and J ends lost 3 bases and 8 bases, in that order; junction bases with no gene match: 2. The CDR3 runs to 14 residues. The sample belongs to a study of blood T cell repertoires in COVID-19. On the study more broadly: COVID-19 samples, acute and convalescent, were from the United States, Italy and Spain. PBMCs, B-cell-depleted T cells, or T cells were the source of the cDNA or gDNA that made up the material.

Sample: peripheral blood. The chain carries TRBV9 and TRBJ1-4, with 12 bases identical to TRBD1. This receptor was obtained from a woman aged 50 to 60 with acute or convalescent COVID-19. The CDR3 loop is CASSGDRGREKLFF. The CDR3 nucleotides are TGTGCCAGCAGCGGGGACAGGGGGCGGGAAAAACTGTTTTTT.